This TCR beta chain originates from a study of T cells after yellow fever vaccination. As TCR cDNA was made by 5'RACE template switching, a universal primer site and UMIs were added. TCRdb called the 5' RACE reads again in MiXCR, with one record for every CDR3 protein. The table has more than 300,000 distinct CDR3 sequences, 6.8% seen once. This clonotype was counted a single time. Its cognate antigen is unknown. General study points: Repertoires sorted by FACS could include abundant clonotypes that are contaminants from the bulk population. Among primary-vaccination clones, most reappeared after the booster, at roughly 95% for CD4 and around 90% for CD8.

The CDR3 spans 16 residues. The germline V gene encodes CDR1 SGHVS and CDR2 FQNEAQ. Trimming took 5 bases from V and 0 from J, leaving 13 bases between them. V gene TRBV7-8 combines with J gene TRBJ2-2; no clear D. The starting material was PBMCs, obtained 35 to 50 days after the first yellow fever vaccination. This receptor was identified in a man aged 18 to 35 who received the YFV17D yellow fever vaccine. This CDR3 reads CASSRLASANTGELFF. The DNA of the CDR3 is TGTGCCAGCAGCCGATTAGCATCCGCGAACACCGGGGAGCTGTTTTTT.